This entry concerns a single T cell receptor beta chain. This clone has a count of ten or more. The target of this receptor is not known. The data stem from a study of T cell clonality in common variable immunodeficiency (dated by TCRdb to about 2015). Overall study outcomes, separate from this receptor: Compared with healthy controls, CVID subjects showed increased TCRbeta clonality (t-test p = 0.018), a feature most characteristic of about a third of subjects. Healthy controls shared more TCRbeta clones with each other than CVID subjects shared among themselves (p < 0.0001). Although equal DNA input was used, an average of about 85,000 unique sequences per sample was obtained for controls, compared with about 30,000 for CVID samples. Reportedly, TCRbeta sequences from CVID had fewer deletions and N-nucleotide insertions, and highly modified clones with 13 or more V deletions were absent from CVID. According to the authors, figuring out what caused the increased clonality in CVID would require sequencing the repertoires of T cell subpopulations. Differences among patients in the CVID cohort limited the correlations between repertoire features and clinical complications.

Most of the CVID patients and most of the healthy controls were of Caucasian heritage. From each donor, about 4.5 to 9 ml of heparinized peripheral whole blood was collected. Genomic DNA from adults with common variable immune deficiency (CVID) and from healthy adult controls was used to sequence TCRbeta CDR3 repertoires. The control group was made up of roughly 22 healthy adult volunteers (approximately ten male and approximately twelve female) whose ages ranged from roughly 23 to 70 years, with a mean age of nearly 35. Diluted blood was density-centrifuged over Hypaque 1077 or Ficoll-Paque to isolate peripheral blood mononuclear cells. Genomic DNA was obtained from unsorted mononuclear cells through either Qiagen column purification or a centrifugation-based method. CVID samples and control samples contributed equivalent amounts of genomic DNA as sequencing input. For every sample, a 60 bp segment covering the rearranged TCRbeta CDR3 region was amplified and then sequenced. The immunoSEQ assay, a bias-corrected multiplex PCR with high-throughput sequencing, was employed for TCRbeta amplification. From the authors' description of their analysis: Each unique nucleotide sequence was treated as a clone and annotated with V, D and J genes, copy number and frequency. Sequences were labeled productive if in frame, and non-productive if out of frame or containing stop codons. As previously described, clonality was calculated on the basis of Shannon's entropy. The predicted amino acid sequences of productive clones were used to derive mean CDR3 Kyte-Doolittle hydropathy. Scaled V gene usage was hierarchically clustered using Manhattan distance and complete linkage with the R hclust function. Sharing of clones by CDR3 amino acid sequence was evaluated by resampling 12 repertoires per group over 100 rounds. The repertoires were searched for approximately 72 published EBV-specific TCRbeta sequences and fewer than 250 published CMV-specific TCRbeta sequences. A couple of CVID samples that yielded fewer than 10,000 sequences were excluded from the analysis, so roughly 40 CVID repertoires were retained. The table was pulled from immuneACCESS by TCRdb, which kept in-frame rearrangements only. Such tables lose some clones; where checked, under half of the loss comes from unresolved V genes, and the rest has no known cause. The D gene and trimming were derived from the DNA, and the V and J assignments and clone size from that table. This sample was tabulated with 35,000 to 50,000 clones, among which there are no singletons. Over 1.3% of the sample lies in the top ten.

The source is a person aged 18 to 75 in good health. The sample taken for sequencing was peripheral blood mononuclear cells.

The sequenced CDR3 bases are TGTGCCAGCAGCCCCCAATCGGGCGGGGAG. This encodes CASSPQSGGE. The full-length CDR3 reads as CASSPQSGGELFF. Here the chain combines TRBV7-3 and TRBJ2-2, with the D gene not confidently named. The read gets to within 3 residues of the CDR3 end, and the germline J gene fills in the rest. Reading from cysteine to phenylalanine, the CDR3 counts 13 amino acids. Only the CDR3 bases that were read are kept: 30 of them, in frame from base 1. The V end loses 5 bases and the J end loses 7 bases, and a stretch of 11 bases separates them. The germline V gene provides CDR1 SGHTA and CDR2 FQGTGA.